This T cell receptor (beta chain) was obtained from a study of cytomegalovirus exposure and HLA in healthy donors. The germline gives CDR1 SEHNR, CDR2 FQNEAQ (reference sequence). This CDR3 is 12 amino acids long. The PCR made use of 60 Vbeta and 13 Jbeta primers. The protocol was immunoSEQ multiplex PCR, while the TCRdb copy is restricted to in-frame clones and leaves out a portion. The table records 35,000 to 40,000 clones, roughly 90% of them present only once. Worth noting for this clone: At one of its ends the junction is not consistent with the germline gene, which may arise from a read error.

The TCR was taken from a woman between 18 and 29 years old in good health and CMV-seronegative. Sequencing was carried out using PBMCs. The chain combines TRBV7-9 with TRBJ1-2, with 8 bases lining up with TRBD1. CDR3 in DNA: TGTTCCAGCAGCCTAGAGCAGGGGGCCAACACCTTC. It codes for CSSSLEQGANTF. Drawing the rest from reference TRBV7-9 and TRBJ1-2, the complete variable domain is DTGVSQNPRHKITKRGQNVTFRCDPISEHNRLYWYRQTLGQGPEFLTYFQNEAQLEKSRLLSDRFSAERPKGSFSTLEIQRTEQGDSAMYLCSSSLEQGANTFGSGTRLTVV.